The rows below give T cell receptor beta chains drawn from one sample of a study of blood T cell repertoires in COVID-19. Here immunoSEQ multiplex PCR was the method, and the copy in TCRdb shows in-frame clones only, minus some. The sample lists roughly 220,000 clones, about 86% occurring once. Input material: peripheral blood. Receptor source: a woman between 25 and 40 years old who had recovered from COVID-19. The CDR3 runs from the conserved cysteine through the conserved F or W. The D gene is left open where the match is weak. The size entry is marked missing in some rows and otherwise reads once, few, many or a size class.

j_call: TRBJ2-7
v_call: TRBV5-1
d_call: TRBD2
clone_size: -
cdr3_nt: TGCGCCAGCAGCTTGGGCCTAGCGGGAGGCCACGAGCAGTACTTC
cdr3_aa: CASSLGLAGGHEQYF

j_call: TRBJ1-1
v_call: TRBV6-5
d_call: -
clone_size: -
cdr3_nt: TGTGCCAGCAAGGATTATCAGGAGAACACTGAAGCTTTCTTT
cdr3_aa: CASKDYQENTEAFF

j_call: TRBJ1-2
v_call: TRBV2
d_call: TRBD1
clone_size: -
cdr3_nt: TGTGCCAGCAGTGGTACGACAGGGGCCTATGGCTACACCTTC
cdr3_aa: CASSGTTGAYGYTF

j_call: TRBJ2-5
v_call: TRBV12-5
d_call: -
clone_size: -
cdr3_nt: TGTGCTAGTGTTAAGGGGGGGAGCCAAGAGACCCAGTACTTC
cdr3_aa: CASVKGGSQETQYF

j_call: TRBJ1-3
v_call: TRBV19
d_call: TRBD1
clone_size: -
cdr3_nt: TGTGCCAGCGGGACAGGGGAAATTCTAACTGGAAACACCATATATTTT
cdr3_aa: CASGTGEILTGNTIYF

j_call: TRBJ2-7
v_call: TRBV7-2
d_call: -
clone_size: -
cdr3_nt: TGTGCCAGCAGCCTACAGGGGGGGACCTACGAGCAGTACTTC
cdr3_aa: CASSLQGGTYEQYF

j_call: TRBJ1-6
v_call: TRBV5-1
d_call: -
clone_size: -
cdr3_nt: TGCGCCAGCAGCTTTCAGATTCGTCGGAGCTCCTATAATTCACCCCTCCACTTT
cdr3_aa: CASSFQIRRSSYNSPLHF

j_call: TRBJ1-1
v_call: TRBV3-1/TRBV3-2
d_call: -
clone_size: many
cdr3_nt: TGTGCCAGCAGCCAACTAGGAACTGAAGCTTTCTTT
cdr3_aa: CASSQLGTEAFF

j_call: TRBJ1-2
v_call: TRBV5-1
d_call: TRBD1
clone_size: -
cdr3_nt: TGCGCCAGCAGCGGCGCCGGGACAGGATATGGCTACACCTTC
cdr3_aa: CASSGAGTGYGYTF

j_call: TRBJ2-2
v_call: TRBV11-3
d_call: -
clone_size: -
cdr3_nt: TGTGCCAGCAGCCATCGGGGTAGCACCGGGGAGCTGTTTTTT
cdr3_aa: CASSHRGSTGELFF

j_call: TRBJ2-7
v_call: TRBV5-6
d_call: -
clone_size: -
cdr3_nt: TGTGCCAGCAGTTGGGGTCAGGGGAGGGCCGAGCAGTACTTC
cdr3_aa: CASSWGQGRAEQYF